The 4 T cell receptor beta chains below come from one sample, sequenced in a study of T cells after yellow fever vaccination. TCRdb re-analysed the 5' RACE reads in MiXCR, keeping a single row per CDR3 protein. The data show 68,000 or so distinct CDR3 sequences, approximately 7% seen once. Material: CD8+ T cells sorted from PBMCs, obtained 15 days after the yellow fever booster vaccination. The origin of the receptors is a man younger than 40 who received the YFV17D yellow fever vaccine.

This clonotype was picked up many times. The rearrangement joins TRBV20-1 to TRBJ2-7; D is undetermined. Trimming cost V 4 bases and J 1 base, with 11 bases left between them. The CDR3 spans 13 residues. The V gene's germline CDR1 is DFQATT and CDR2 SNEGSKA (reference sequence). CDR3 coding DNA: TGCAGTGCTATGGGTTTTGGGTCCTACGAGCAGTACTTC. This encodes CSAMGFGSYEQYF.

At least ten counts were recorded for this clonotype. The chain has TRBV20-1 and TRBJ1-3; D call uncertain. The CDR3 consists of 16 residues. The germline gives CDR1 DFQATT, CDR2 SNEGSKA (reference sequence). Trimming left V 6 bases short and J 0 bases short, with 18 bases between. For the CDR3, the DNA is TGCAGTGCGAACACCGCGCGGAGAAACTCTGGAAACACCATATATTTT. Translation: CSANTARRNSGNTIYF.

The CDR3 spells CATYVGVGGINQPQHF. The CDR3 nucleotides read TGTGCCACCTACGTTGGGGTGGGGGGTATTAATCAGCCCCAGCATTTT. The J gene is TRBJ1-5, the V gene TRBV28; maybe TRBD1 (5 bases). V was pared by 10 bases and J by 4 bases, with 23 bases between. The CDR3 is 16 residues long. Germline CDR1 and CDR2: MDHEN and SYDVKM.

This clonotype was counted many times. The V gene is TRBV11-2, the J gene TRBJ2-7; D possibly corresponds to TRBD1 (6 bases). V was trimmed by 5 bases and J by 2 bases, leaving 13 bases between them. This CDR3 comprises 14 residues. The germline gives CDR1 SGHAT, CDR2 FQNNGV. The CDR3 reads CASSLPGAPYEQYF. DNA for the CDR3: TGTGCCAGCAGCCTTCCAGGGGCTCCCTACGAGCAGTACTTC. Filled out from reference TRBV11-2 and TRBJ2-7, the complete variable domain reads EAGVAQSPRYKIIEKRQSVAFWCNPISGHATLYWYQQILGQGPKLLIQFQNNGVVDDSQLPKDRFSAERLKGVDSTLKIQPAKLEDSAVYLCASSLPGAPYEQYFGPGTRLTVT.